The 17 T cell receptor beta chains listed next were all sequenced from one sample in a study of OX40 agonist ivuxolimab in advanced cancers. Produced via immunoSEQ multiplex PCR; TCRdb's table is partial and in-frame only. The table shows tens of thousands of clones, with roughly nine tenths occurring only once. The sample here was CD4+ or CD8+ T cells sorted from blood, taken in a trial of the OX40 agonist ivuxolimab. The source of these receptors is an adult with an advanced solid tumor such as melanoma, head and neck, liver or kidney cancer.

The chain joins TRBV2 to TRBJ2-7; D remains ambiguous. Germline V gives CDR1 SNHLY, CDR2 FYNNEI. V lost 6 bases, J lost 5 bases, and 2 bases lay in between. CDR3 length equals 9 residues. In DNA, the CDR3 is TGTGCCAGCAGAAACGAGCAGTACTTC. It translates to CASRNEQYF.

This rearrangement joins TRBV29-1 to TRBJ2-3, with 7 bases identical to TRBD2. CDR3 length: 14 residues. V was clipped by 3 bases and J by 2 bases; unmatched bases: 5. Germline V gene lookup returns CDR1 SQVTM and CDR2 ANQGSEA. CDR3 amino acids: CSVDGLENTDTQYF. The DNA for the CDR3 is TGCAGCGTTGATGGACTAGAGAACACAGATACGCAGTATTTT.

The chain employs TRBV18 and TRBJ2-1; 12 bases agree with TRBD2. This CDR3 comprises 16 residues. Trimming removed 2 bases from V and 5 bases from J; junction bases left unmatched: 4. CDR1 is KGHSH and CDR2 is LQKENI in the germline V gene. The CDR3 DNA follows: TGTGCCAGCTCACCAAAACTAGCGGGGGGAGACAATGAGCAGTTCTTC. It yields the protein CASSPKLAGGDNEQFF.

This sequence joins TRBV7-9 and TRBJ2-5, with no clear D. With the DNA end fitting TRBJ2-7 better, the J assignment may be wrong. Germline CDR1 and CDR2: SEHNR and FQNEAQ (reference sequence). The CDR3 covers 13 residues. CDR3 coding DNA: TGTGCCAGCAGCTTGACCTTAGATACCGAGCAGTACTTC. Amino acid sequence: CASSLTLDTEQYF.

As DNA, the CDR3 is TGTGCCAGCAGTGAGGGCGGGAGCTATGGCTACACCTTC. Protein: CASSEGGSYGYTF. J is TRBJ1-2 and V is TRBV2; D remains ambiguous. Trimming removed 3 bases at V and 4 bases at J, with 9 bases between. Germline assignment: CDR1 SNHLY and CDR2 FYNNEI. The CDR3 covers 13 residues.

This sequence joins TRBV27 and TRBJ2-1; 13 bases line up with TRBD2. Germline trimming cut 6 bases from V and 4 bases from J; bases unmatched to any gene: 9. The V gene's germline CDR1 is MNHEY and CDR2 SMNVEV (reference sequence). The CDR3 extends over 17 amino acids. DNA of the CDR3: TGTGCCAGCAGACCGGACGGGGGACTAGCGGGGTACAATGAGCAGTTCTTC. This sequence encodes CASRPDGGLAGYNEQFF.

The rearrangement links TRBV7-8 to TRBJ1-4; tentatively, D is TRBD1 (6 bases). V lost 5 bases, J lost 8 bases, and 15 bases lay in between. CDR3 length: 14 residues. CDR1 is SGHVS and CDR2 is FQNEAQ in the germline V gene. The CDR3 DNA sequence: TGTGCCAGCAGCCGTCAGGGGCTGGGAGAAAAACTGTTTTTT. Amino acids: CASSRQGLGEKLFF.

This chain uses TRBV9 with TRBJ1-5; D is undetermined. Deletions cut 3 bases from V and 0 bases from J, with 10 bases between. The CDR3 is 15 amino acids. The germline V gene encodes CDR1 SGDLS and CDR2 YYNGEE. CDR3 DNA: TGTGCCAGCAGCGCCGAAATGGCTAGCAATCAGCCCCAGCATTTT. This translates into CASSAEMASNQPQHF.

The chain links TRBV5-1 to TRBJ2-3; 10 bases are a match to TRBD1. The germline gives CDR1 SGHRS, CDR2 YFSETQ. The CDR3 covers 15 residues. Trimming cost V 7 bases and J 4 bases; bases outside gene matches: 9. The CDR3 is CASSWTGGGADTQYF. The DNA for the CDR3 is TGCGCCAGCTCCTGGACAGGGGGTGGAGCAGATACGCAGTATTTT.

This clone was counted a single time. The V and J genes are TRBV6-6 and TRBJ2-7, with TRBD1 matching 8 bases. The CDR3 runs 16 residues. The trim removed 0 bases at V and 0 bases at J, leaving 4 bases unmatched. CDR1 is MNHNY, CDR2 SVGAGI, per germline (reference sequence). CDR3 sequence: CASSYSFDRGSYEQYF. Written as DNA, the CDR3 is TGTGCCAGCAGTTACTCGTTCGACAGGGGCTCCTACGAGCAGTACTTC.

The chain combines TRBV7-3 with TRBJ2-5; D possibly corresponds to TRBD2 (7 bases). V was cut by 5 bases and J by 1 base, with 11 bases left in between. This CDR3 has 14 residues. Germline V lookup: CDR1 SGHTA, CDR2 FQGTGA. The CDR3 here is CASSPAGAQETQYF. The CDR3 DNA is TGTGCCAGCAGCCCCGCGGGGGCCCAAGAGACCCAGTACTTC.

This rearrangement joins TRBV30 to TRBJ1-1, with no clear D. V was shortened by 0 bases and J by 5 bases, with 13 bases between the two germline ends. Germline-derived CDR1 and CDR2 are GTSNPN and SVGIG (reference sequence). The CDR3 runs to 14 residues. CDR3 sequence: CAWSVQIEDTEAFF. The DNA for the CDR3 is TGTGCCTGGAGTGTCCAGATTGAGGATACTGAAGCTTTCTTT.

This chain links TRBV11-1 with TRBJ1-2; the D gene is possibly TRBD1 (5 bases). V was shortened by 5 bases and J by 6 bases, with 16 bases between the two germline ends. CDR1 is SGHAT, CDR2 FQDESV, per germline (reference sequence). The CDR3 is 14 residues long. The CDR3 loop reads CASSRSRVGDGYTF. In DNA, the CDR3 is TGTGCCAGCAGCCGATCCAGGGTTGGGGATGGCTACACCTTC.

This rearrangement joins TRBV6-9 to TRBJ1-1; D uncertain. Looked up from germline, CDR1 is MNHGY and CDR2 is SVAAGI. Trimming stripped 10 bases from V and 3 bases from J, with 15 bases between. The CDR3 covers 13 residues. The CDR3 DNA reads TGTGCCACCTTAGTACGGGCAGACACTGAAGCTTTCTTT. Protein: CATLVRADTEAFF.

This sequence joins TRBV30 and TRBJ1-6; 10 nucleotides agree with TRBD1. CDR1 is GTSNPN, CDR2 SVGIG, per germline (reference sequence). The length of the CDR3 is 15 residues. The V gene end was trimmed by 6 bases and the J gene end by 7 bases; junction bases not matched to a gene: 9. The CDR3 sequence is CACRRGDRGNSPLHF. CDR3 DNA sequence: TGTGCCTGCCGCCGCGGGGACAGGGGAAATTCACCCCTCCACTTT.

The chain uses TRBV27 and TRBJ1-5; possible D gene TRBD1, 6 bases. The CDR3 consists of 12 residues. Germline V gene sequence: CDR1 MNHEY, CDR2 SMNVEV (reference sequence). Deletions cut 3 bases from V and 6 bases from J, with 6 bases between. This CDR3 is CASSFRGQPQHF. DNA for the CDR3: TGTGCCAGCAGTTTCAGGGGTCAGCCCCAGCATTTT.

This chain joins TRBV7-9 and TRBJ2-5, with 11 bases that match TRBD1. The J call may be in error: the DNA end matches TRBJ2-7 better. Germline CDR1 and CDR2: SEHNR and FQNEAQ (reference sequence). This CDR3 spans 15 amino acids. The CDR3 spells CASSLDRGLSYEQYF. The CDR3 DNA reads TGTGCCAGCAGCTTGGACAGGGGGCTCTCCTACGAGCAGTACTTC.